This is a list of T cell receptor beta chains from one sample in a study of cytomegalovirus exposure and HLA in healthy donors. Clones were sequenced by immunoSEQ multiplex PCR, and TCRdb holds only the in-frame ones, with some missing. This table has 140,000 to 150,000 clones, roughly 78% appearing once. Sequenced material: PBMCs. The receptors here all came from a female donor in good health and CMV-seronegative. Both conserved end residues are part of each CDR3. D genes are given only for firm matches. Some rows mark clone size as missing; the rest say once, few, many or name a class of expanded clone.

clone_size	j_call	v_call	d_call	cdr3_nt	cdr3_aa
NA	TRBJ1-1	TRBV6-5	NA	TGTGCCAGCACCCCCAGGGGGAACACTGAAGCTTTCTTT	CASTPRGNTEAFF
NA	TRBJ1-4	TRBV5-4	NA	TGTGCCAGCAGGAACCAGGGTGTTTCTAATGAAAAACTGTTTTTT	CASRNQGVSNEKLFF
NA	TRBJ1-1	TRBV19	TRBD1	TGTGCCAGTATTCCCCGACAGGGCCACACTGAAGCTTTCTTT	CASIPRQGHTEAFF
few	TRBJ1-4	TRBV7-9	NA	TGTGCCAGCAGCCCCCCCGCGGCGCCAGAACTGTTTTTT	CASSPPAAPELFF
NA	TRBJ2-7	TRBV30	TRBD1	TGTGCCTGGAGTTATGACAGGGGGCGCGCCGAGCAGTACTTC	CAWSYDRGRAEQYF
NA	TRBJ1-6	TRBV5-4	NA	TGTGCCAGCAGCACCCGGACAGACTATAATTCACCCCTCCACTTT	CASSTRTDYNSPLHF
NA	TRBJ2-3	TRBV19	NA	TGTGCCAGTAGTACAGGGCTAGATACGCAGTATTTT	CASSTGLDTQYF
many	TRBJ2-1	TRBV7-9	NA	TGTGCCAGCAGCTTGACGGACTCGTACAATGAGCAGTTCTTC	CASSLTDSYNEQFF
NA	TRBJ2-1	TRBV11-2	TRBD1	TGTGCCAGCAGCTTAGATGGAAGGACAGGGGGTGAGCAGTTCTTC	CASSLDGRTGGEQFF
NA	TRBJ2-3	TRBV5-1	NA	TGCGCCAGCAGCACTGGACTGTTTACTAGCACAGATACGCAGTATTTT	CASSTGLFTSTDTQYF
few	TRBJ2-2	TRBV28	TRBD1	TGTGCCAGCAGTCCACAGGGGGGAGGCGGGGAGCTGTTTTTT	CASSPQGGGGELFF
NA	TRBJ1-6	TRBV4-1	NA	TGCGCCAGCAGCCAAGAGTTTAGCTTTCAGTCGTCAGACAGCTCCTATAATTCACCCCTCCACTTT	CASSQEFSFQSSDSSYNSPLHF
many	TRBJ2-7	TRBV5-4	TRBD2	TGTGCCAGCAGCTTAGGGACTAGCGGGATCTACGAGCAGTACTTC	CASSLGTSGIYEQYF
NA	TRBJ1-4	TRBV6-6	NA	TGTGCCAGCAGTGTAAGGGGGGGCGAAAAACTGTTTTTT	CASSVRGGEKLFF
NA	TRBJ2-7	TRBV18	NA	TGTGCCAGCTCACCAGGGCGCGAGCAGTACTTC	CASSPGREQYF
few	TRBJ1-5	TRBV6-6	NA	TGTGCCAGCAGTTACTCAGCGCAGGGATCCAATCAGCCCCAGCATTTT	CASSYSAQGSNQPQHF
NA	TRBJ2-4	TRBV4-2	NA	TGTGCCAGCAGCCAAGACAGGCAGCCTTTGAACATTCAGTACTTC	CASSQDRQPLNIQYF
NA	TRBJ2-1	TRBV5-4	TRBD1	TGTGCCAGCAGCGCAACCCCGGGACAGGCTTACAATGAGCAGTTCTTC	CASSATPGQAYNEQFF
NA	TRBJ2-5	TRBV5-4	NA	TGTGCCAGCAGCGTCAGCGGTCGGGGGTCAGAGACCCAGTACTTC	CASSVSGRGSETQYF
NA	TRBJ1-4	TRBV25-1	TRBD1	TGTGCCAGCAGTGATGACAGGGTCCTTAATGAAAAACTGTTTTTT	CASSDDRVLNEKLFF
NA	TRBJ1-2	TRBV9	TRBD1	TGTGCCAGCAGCGTAGCCCCACAGGGGAAGGGCGGCTACACCTTC	CASSVAPQGKGGYTF
NA	TRBJ2-1	TRBV7-3	TRBD2	TGTGCCAGCAGCTCCTCTAGCGGGAGTTACAATGAGCAGTTCTTC	CASSSSSGSYNEQFF
NA	TRBJ1-1	TRBV30	TRBD1	TGTGCCTGCACAGGGGGATATGACACTGAAGCTTTCTTT	CACTGGYDTEAFF
NA	TRBJ1-2	TRBV2	TRBD1	TGTGCCAGCAGTGAAACAGGGGCGCCCCGTGGCTACACCTTC	CASSETGAPRGYTF
NA	TRBJ2-7	TRBV27	TRBD2	TGTGCCAGCAGTTTTAGTAGCGGGACGGTACACTACGAGCAGTACTTC	CASSFSSGTVHYEQYF
NA	TRBJ1-4	TRBV15	TRBD1	TGTGCCACCAGCATGGACAGGGGGACTAATGAAAAACTGTTTTTT	CATSMDRGTNEKLFF
NA	TRBJ2-1	TRBV6-1	TRBD2	TGTGCCAGCACTGACAGGATGGGACTAGCGGGAGGGGGCAATGAGCAGTTCTTC	CASTDRMGLAGGGNEQFF
NA	TRBJ1-2	TRBV2	NA	TGTGCCAGCAGTGGGCCAGGGGTGGATGGCTACACCTTC	CASSGPGVDGYTF
NA	TRBJ2-5	TRBV5-1	TRBD2	TGCGCCAGCAGCTTGCGTCCGGGACTACAAGAGACCCAGTACTTC	CASSLRPGLQETQYF
NA	TRBJ2-1	TRBV18	TRBD1	TGTGCCAGCTCCCCCAGACAGGGGACCTACAATGAGCAGTTCTTC	CASSPRQGTYNEQFF
NA	TRBJ2-2	TRBV6-4	NA	TGTGCCAGCAGTGTCACCAGGGATGCCGGGGAGCTGTTTTTT	CASSVTRDAGELFF
NA	TRBJ2-7	TRBV28	NA	TGTGCCAGCAGTTTAATTACCCGAAGCAACGAGCAGTACTTC	CASSLITRSNEQYF
NA	TRBJ1-3	TRBV4-2	NA	TGTGCCAGCAGCCAAGGGAACAGGGTGAAAGACACCATATATTTT	CASSQGNRVKDTIYF
NA	TRBJ1-1	TRBV7-9	NA	TGTGCCAGCAGCTTAGGCACAGGCCTGAACACTGAAGCTTTCTTT	CASSLGTGLNTEAFF